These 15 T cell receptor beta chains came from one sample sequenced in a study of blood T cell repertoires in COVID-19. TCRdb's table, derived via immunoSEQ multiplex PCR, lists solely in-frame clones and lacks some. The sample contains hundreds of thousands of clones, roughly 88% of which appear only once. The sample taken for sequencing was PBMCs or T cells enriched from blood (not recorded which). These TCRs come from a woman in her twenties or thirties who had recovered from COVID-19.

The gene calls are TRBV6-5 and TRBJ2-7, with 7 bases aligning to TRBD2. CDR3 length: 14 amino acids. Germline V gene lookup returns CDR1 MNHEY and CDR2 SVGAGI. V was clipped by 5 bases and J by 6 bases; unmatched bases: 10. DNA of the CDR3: TGTGCCAGCAGTCTTAGCGGGTGGGGAGGCGAGCAGTACTTC. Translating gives CASSLSGWGGEQYF.

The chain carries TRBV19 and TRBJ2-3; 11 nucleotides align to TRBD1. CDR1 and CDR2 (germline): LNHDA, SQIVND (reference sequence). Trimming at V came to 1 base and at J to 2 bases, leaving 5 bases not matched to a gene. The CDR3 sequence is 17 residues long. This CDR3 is CASSIGGQGVLTDTQYF. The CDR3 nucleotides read TGTGCCAGTAGTATAGGGGGACAGGGGGTCCTCACAGATACGCAGTATTTT.

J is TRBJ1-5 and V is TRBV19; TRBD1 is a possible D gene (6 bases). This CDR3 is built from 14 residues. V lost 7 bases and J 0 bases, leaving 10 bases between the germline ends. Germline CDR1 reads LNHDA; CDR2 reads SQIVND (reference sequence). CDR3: CASKTGYSNQPQHF. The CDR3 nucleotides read TGTGCCAGTAAAACAGGGTATAGCAATCAGCCCCAGCATTTT. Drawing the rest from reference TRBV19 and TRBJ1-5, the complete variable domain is DGGITQSPKYLFRKEGQNVTLSCEQNLNHDAMYWYRQDPGQGLRLIYYSQIVNDFQKGDIAEGYSVSREKKESFPLTVTSAQKNPTAFYLCASKTGYSNQPQHFGDGTRLSIL.

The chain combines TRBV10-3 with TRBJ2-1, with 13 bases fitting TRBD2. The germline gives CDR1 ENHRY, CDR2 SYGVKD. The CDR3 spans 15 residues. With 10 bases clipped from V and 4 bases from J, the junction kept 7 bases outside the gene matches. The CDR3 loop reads CATRRTSGSYNEQFF. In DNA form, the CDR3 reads TGTGCCACTCGCCGGACTAGCGGGAGTTACAATGAGCAGTTCTTC.

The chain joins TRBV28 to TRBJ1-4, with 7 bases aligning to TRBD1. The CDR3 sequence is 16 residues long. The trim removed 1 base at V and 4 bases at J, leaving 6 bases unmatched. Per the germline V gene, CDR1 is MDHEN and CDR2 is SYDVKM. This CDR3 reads CASSLSGTANNEKLFF. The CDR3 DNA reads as TGTGCCAGCAGTTTATCAGGGACAGCTAATAATGAAAAACTGTTTTTT.

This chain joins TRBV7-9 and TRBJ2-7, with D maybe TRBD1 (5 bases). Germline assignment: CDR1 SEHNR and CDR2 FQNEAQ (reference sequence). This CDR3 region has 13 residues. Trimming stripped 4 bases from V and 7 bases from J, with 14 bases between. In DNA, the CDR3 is TGTGCCAGCAGCTCTCGACAGTTCCCAGAGCAGTACTTC. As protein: CASSSRQFPEQYF.

In nucleotides, the CDR3 is TGTGCCAGTAGTATAGGGCAGGGGGTCTACTATGGCTACACCTTC. It encodes CASSIGQGVYYGYTF. This sequence joins TRBV19 and TRBJ1-2, with TRBD1 matching over 7 bases. V was clipped by 1 base and J by 3 bases; unmatched bases: 5. The CDR3 extends over 15 amino acids. CDR1 is LNHDA, CDR2 SQIVND, per germline (reference sequence).

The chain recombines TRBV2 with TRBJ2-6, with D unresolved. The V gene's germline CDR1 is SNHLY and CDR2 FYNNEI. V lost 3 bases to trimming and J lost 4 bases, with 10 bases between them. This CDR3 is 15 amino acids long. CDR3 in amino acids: CASSDILPGANVLTF. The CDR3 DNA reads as TGTGCCAGCAGTGATATCCTACCCGGGGCCAACGTCCTGACTTTC.

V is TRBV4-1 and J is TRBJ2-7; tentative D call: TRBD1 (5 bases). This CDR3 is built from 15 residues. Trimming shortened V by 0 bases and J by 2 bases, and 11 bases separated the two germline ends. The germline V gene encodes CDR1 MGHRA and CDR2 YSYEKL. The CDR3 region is CASSQETGRTYEQYF. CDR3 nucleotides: TGCGCCAGCAGCCAAGAAACAGGCCGGACCTACGAGCAGTACTTC.

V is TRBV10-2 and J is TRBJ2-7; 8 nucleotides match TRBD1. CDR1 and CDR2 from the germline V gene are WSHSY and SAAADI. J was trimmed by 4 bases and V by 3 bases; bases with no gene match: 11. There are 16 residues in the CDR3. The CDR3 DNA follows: TGCGCCAGCAGTGAAGCTGGCTGGGACAGGACATACGAGCAGTACTTC. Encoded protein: CASSEAGWDRTYEQYF.

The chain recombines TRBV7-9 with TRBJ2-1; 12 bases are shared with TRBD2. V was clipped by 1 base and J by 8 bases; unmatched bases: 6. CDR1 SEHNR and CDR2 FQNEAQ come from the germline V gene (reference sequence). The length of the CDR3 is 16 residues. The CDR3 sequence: CASSLELAGGRDEQFF. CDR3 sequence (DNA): TGTGCCAGCAGCTTAGAGCTAGCGGGAGGGCGAGATGAGCAGTTCTTC.

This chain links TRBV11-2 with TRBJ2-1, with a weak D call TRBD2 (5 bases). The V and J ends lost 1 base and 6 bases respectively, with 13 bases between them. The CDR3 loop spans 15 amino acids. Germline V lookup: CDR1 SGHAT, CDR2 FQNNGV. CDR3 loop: CASSLGVGLVNEQFF. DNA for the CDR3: TGTGCCAGCAGCTTAGGTGTAGGACTCGTCAATGAGCAGTTCTTC.

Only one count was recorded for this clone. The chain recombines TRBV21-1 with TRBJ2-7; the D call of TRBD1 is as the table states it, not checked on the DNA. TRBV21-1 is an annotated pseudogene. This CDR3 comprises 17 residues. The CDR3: CASSKIRGQATIYEQYF. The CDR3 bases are TGTGCCAGCAGCAAGATAAGGGGACAGGCGACGATCTACGAGCAGTACTTC.

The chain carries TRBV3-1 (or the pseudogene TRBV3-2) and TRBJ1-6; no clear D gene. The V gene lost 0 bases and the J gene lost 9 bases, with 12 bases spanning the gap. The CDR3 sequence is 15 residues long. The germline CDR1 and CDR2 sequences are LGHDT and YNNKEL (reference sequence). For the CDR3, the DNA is TGTGCCAGCAGCCAAGATCGGGCCGGGAGTTCACCCCTCCACTTT. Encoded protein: CASSQDRAGSSPLHF.

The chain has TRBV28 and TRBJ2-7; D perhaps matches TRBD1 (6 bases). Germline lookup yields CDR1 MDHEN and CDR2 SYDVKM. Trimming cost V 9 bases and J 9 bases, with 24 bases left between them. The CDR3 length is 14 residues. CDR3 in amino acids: CASTRLMLTGLQYF. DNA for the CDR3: TGTGCCAGTACGCGGTTGATGCTCACAGGGTTGCAGTACTTC.